These 3 T cell receptor beta chains came from one sample sequenced in a study of cytomegalovirus exposure and HLA in healthy donors. PCR employed 60 Vbeta and 13 Jbeta primers. Assay used: immunoSEQ multiplex PCR; TCRdb lists only in-frame clones, some missing. The sample shows 100,000 to 150,000 clones, around 78% of them seen only once. Material for sequencing was PBMCs. These receptors were taken from a man in his forties in good health and CMV-seronegative.

This clone was recorded many times. This chain links TRBV2 with TRBJ1-5; TRBD1 agrees at 7 bases. V lost 8 bases to trimming and J lost 4 bases; unmatched junction nucleotides: 11. Germline loops: CDR1 SNHLY, CDR2 FYNNEI. CDR3 size: 15 residues. In DNA form, the CDR3 reads TGTGCCAGCCGAGGAATTACAGGGGCTAATCAGCCCCAGCATTTT. Translation gives CASRGITGANQPQHF.

The gene calls are TRBV4-1 and TRBJ1-4; the D is unclear. Trimming removed 2 bases at V and 3 bases at J, with 4 bases between. Germline values: CDR1 MGHRA, CDR2 YSYEKL. The CDR3 consists of 13 residues. CDR3 DNA sequence: TGCGCCAGCAGCCAACTACCTAATGAAAAACTGTTTTTT. Translation: CASSQLPNEKLFF.

The chain uses TRBV6-1 and TRBJ2-2; 10 bases line up with TRBD1. From germline, CDR1 is MNHNS and CDR2 SASEGT. Trimming took 6 bases from V and 6 from J; bases not matched to a gene: 7. The CDR3 has 15 amino acids. The CDR3 protein is CASSIGQGEAGELFF. Here the CDR3 DNA reads TGTGCCAGCAGCATTGGACAGGGGGAAGCCGGGGAGCTGTTTTTT.